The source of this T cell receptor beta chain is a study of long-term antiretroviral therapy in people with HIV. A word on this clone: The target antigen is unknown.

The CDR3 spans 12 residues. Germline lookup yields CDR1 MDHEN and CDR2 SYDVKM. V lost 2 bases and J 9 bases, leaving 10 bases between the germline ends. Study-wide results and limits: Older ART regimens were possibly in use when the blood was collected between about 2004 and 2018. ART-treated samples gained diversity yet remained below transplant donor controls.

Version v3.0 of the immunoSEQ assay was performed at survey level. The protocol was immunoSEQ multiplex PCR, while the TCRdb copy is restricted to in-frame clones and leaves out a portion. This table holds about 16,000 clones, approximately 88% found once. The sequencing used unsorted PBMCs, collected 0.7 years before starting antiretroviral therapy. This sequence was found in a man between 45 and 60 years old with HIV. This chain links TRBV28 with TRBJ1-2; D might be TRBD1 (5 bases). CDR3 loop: CASSLGQGSYTF. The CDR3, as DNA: TGTGCCAGCAGTTTAGGGCAGGGCAGCTACACCTTC.